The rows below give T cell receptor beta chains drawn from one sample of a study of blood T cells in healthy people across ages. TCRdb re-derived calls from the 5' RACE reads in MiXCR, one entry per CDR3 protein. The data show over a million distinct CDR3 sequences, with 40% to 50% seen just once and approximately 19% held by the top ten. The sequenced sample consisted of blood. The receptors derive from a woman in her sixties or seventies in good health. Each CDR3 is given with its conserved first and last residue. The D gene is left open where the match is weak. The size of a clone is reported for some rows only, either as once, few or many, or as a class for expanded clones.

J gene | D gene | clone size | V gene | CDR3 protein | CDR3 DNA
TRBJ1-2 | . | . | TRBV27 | CASSFGRLNGYTF | TGTGCCAGCAGTTTCGGACGGTTGAATGGCTACACCTTC
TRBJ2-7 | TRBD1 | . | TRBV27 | CASSKKGQVSYEQYF | TGTGCCAGCAGTAAGAAGGGACAGGTATCCTACGAGCAGTACTTC
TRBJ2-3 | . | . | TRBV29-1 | CSVEAGRNTDTQYF | TGCAGCGTTGAAGCAGGGCGGAACACAGATACGCAGTATTTT
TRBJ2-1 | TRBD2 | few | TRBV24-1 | CATSVLGRERLAGGLEQFF | TGTGCCACCAGTGTCTTGGGCAGGGAAAGACTAGCGGGAGGTTTGGAGCAGTTCTTC
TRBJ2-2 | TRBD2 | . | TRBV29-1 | CSVATSGWNTGELFF | TGCAGTGTAGCGACTAGCGGGTGGAACACCGGGGAACTGTTTTTT
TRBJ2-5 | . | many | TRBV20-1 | CSARQGLETQYF | TGCAGTGCTAGACAGGGTTTGGAGACCCAGTACTTC
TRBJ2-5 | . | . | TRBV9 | CASSPGALQETQYF | TGTGCCAGCAGCCCAGGGGCCCTACAAGAGACCCAGTACTTC
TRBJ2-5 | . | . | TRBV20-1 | CSARDGHKQYF | TGCAGTGCTAGAGATGGGCACAAGCAGTACTTC
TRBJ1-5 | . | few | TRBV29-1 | CSAAQGSGNQPQHF | TGCAGCGCTGCACAGGGCTCGGGCAATCAGCCCCAGCATTTT
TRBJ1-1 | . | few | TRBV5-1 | CASSLVVGTEAFF | TGCGCCAGCAGCTTGGTTGTTGGAACTGAAGCTTTCTTT
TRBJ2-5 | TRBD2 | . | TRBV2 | CASTGTSGSWETQYF | TGTGCCAGCACCGGGACTAGCGGGAGTTGGGAGACCCAGTACTTC
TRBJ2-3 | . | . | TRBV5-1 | CASSFNTGSSADTQYF | TGCGCCAGCAGCTTCAATACCGGGAGCAGCGCAGATACGCAGTATTTT
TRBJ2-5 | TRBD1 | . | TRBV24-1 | CATSASTGWTQYF | TGTGCCACCAGTGCCTCGACAGGGTGGACCCAGTACTTC
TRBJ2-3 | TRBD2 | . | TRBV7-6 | CASSLTSGRETDTQYF | TGTGCCAGCAGCTTGACTAGCGGGAGGGAGACAGATACGCAGTATTTT
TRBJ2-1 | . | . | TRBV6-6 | CASSYGLDYNEQFF | TGTGCCAGCAGTTACGGGCTAGACTACAATGAGCAGTTCTTC
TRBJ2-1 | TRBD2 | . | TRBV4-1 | CASSQEELAGWREQFF | TGCGCCAGCAGCCAAGAAGAACTAGCGGGATGGAGGGAGCAGTTCTTC
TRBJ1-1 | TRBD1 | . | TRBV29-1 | CSVYTSGTDFNTEAFF | TGCAGCGTTTACACTTCCGGGACAGATTTTAACACTGAAGCTTTCTTT
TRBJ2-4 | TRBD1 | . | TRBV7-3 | CASSSTGGRNIQYF | TGTGCCAGCAGCTCGACAGGGGGTAGAAACATTCAGTACTTC
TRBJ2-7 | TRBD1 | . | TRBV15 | CATSRGGGTGIYEQYF | TGTGCCACCAGCAGAGGAGGAGGGACAGGGATCTACGAGCAGTACTTC
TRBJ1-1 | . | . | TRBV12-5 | CASGLPPSNTEAFF | TGTGCTAGTGGTTTGCCTCCAAGTAACACTGAAGCTTTCTTT
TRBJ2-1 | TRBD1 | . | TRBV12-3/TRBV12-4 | CASNLGGARSYNEQFF | TGTGCCAGCAATTTAGGGGGCGCCAGGTCCTACAATGAGCAGTTCTTC
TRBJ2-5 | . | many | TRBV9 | CASSPDGSGRETQYF | TGTGCCAGCAGCCCAGACGGATCCGGAAGGGAGACCCAGTACTTC
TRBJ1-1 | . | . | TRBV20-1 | CSGAKQGNTEAFF | TGCAGTGGAGCAAAACAGGGGAACACTGAAGCTTTCTTT
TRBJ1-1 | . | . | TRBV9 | CASSQGYDSEAFF | TGTGCCAGCAGCCAGGGGTACGACAGTGAAGCTTTCTTT
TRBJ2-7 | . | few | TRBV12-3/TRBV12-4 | CASSFLGAHEQYF | TGTGCCAGCAGTTTCTTGGGGGCCCACGAGCAGTACTTC
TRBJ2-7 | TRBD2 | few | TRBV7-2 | CASSLPKLAGGSYEQYF | TGTGCCAGCAGCTTACCCAAGCTAGCGGGAGGATCCTACGAGCAGTACTTC
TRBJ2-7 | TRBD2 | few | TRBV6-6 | CASNLAGGPYEQYF | TGTGCCAGCAATTTAGCGGGAGGCCCCTACGAGCAGTACTTC
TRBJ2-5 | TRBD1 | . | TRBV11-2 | CASSLGLGQGTGKETQYF | TGTGCCAGCAGCTTAGGGCTGGGACAGGGGACGGGAAAGGAGACCCAGTACTTC
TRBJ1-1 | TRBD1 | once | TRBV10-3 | CAISESYRDRDTEAFF | TGTGCCATCAGTGAGTCGTATAGGGACAGAGACACTGAAGCTTTCTTT
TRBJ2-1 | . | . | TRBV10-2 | CASSEPRGEQFF | TGCGCCAGCAGTGAGCCTAGGGGTGAGCAGTTCTTC
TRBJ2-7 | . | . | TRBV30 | CACRSSYNEQYF | TGTGCCTGTAGGAGCTCCTACAATGAGCAGTACTTC
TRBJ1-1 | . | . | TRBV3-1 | CASSQDGMNTEAFF | TGTGCCAGCAGCCAAGATGGAATGAACACTGAAGCTTTCTTT
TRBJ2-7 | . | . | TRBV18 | CASSPRQETYEQYF | TGTGCCAGCTCACCACGACAGGAAACCTACGAGCAGTACTTC
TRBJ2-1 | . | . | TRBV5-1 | CASSPSEGPNEQFF | TGCGCCAGCAGCCCCTCGGAGGGTCCCAATGAGCAGTTCTTC
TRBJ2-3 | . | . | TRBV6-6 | CASSYQGRTDTQYF | TGTGCCAGCAGTTATCAGGGGCGCACAGATACGCAGTATTTT
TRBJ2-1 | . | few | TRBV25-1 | CASSEGAGGEQFF | TGTGCCAGCAGTGAAGGGGCTGGAGGTGAGCAGTTCTTC
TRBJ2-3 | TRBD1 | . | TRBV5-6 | CASSLGDRQNTQYF | TGTGCCAGCAGCTTGGGGGACAGGCAAAATACGCAGTATTTT
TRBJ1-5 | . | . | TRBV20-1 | CSATRGANNQPQHF | TGCAGTGCTACCCGGGGGGCTAACAATCAGCCCCAGCATTTT
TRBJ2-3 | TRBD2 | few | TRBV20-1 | CSARDPLLAGVTDTQYF | TGCAGTGCTAGAGATCCCTTACTAGCGGGAGTCACAGATACGCAGTATTTT
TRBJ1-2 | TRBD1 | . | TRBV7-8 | CASSLAAPGGLYGYTF | TGTGCCAGCAGCTTAGCGGCTCCAGGGGGCCTCTATGGCTACACCTTC
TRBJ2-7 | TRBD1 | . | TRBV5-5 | CASSSTGNSYEQYF | TGTGCCAGCAGCTCGACAGGGAACTCCTACGAGCAGTACTTC
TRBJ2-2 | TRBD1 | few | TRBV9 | CASSAGTANTGELFF | TGTGCCAGCAGCGCTGGGACAGCTAACACCGGGGAGCTGTTTTTT
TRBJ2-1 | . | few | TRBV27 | CASSFGGAGNTINEQFF | TGTGCCAGCAGTTTCGGGGGCGCAGGTAACACGATAAATGAGCAGTTCTTC
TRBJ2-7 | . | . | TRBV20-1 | CSARVERFGEQYF | TGCAGTGCTAGAGTTGAGAGGTTCGGCGAGCAGTACTTC
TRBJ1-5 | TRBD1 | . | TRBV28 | CASSSDRGPSNQPQHF | TGTGCCAGCAGTTCGGACAGGGGACCGAGCAATCAGCCCCAGCATTTT
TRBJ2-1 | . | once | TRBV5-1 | CASSLSQVTGEQFF | TGCGCCAGCAGCTTGTCGCAGGTAACCGGCGAGCAGTTCTTC